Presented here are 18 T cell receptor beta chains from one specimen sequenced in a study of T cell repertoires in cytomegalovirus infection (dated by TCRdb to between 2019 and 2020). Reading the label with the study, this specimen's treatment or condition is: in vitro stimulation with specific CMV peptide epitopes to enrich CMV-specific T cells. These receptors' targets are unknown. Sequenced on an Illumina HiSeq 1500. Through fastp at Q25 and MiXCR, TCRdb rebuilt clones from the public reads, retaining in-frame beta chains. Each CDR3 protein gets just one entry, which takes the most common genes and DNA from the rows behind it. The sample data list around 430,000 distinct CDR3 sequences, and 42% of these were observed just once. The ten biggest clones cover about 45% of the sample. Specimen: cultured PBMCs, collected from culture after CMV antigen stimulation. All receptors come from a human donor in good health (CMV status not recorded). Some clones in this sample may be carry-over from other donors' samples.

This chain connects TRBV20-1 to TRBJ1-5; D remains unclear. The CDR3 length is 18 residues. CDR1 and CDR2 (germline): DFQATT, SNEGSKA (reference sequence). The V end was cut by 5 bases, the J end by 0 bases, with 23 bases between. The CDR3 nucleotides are TGCAGTGCTTTCGGGTCTTTCGTGGCCAGGAATAGCAATCAGCCCCAGCATTTT. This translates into CSAFGSFVARNSNQPQHF.

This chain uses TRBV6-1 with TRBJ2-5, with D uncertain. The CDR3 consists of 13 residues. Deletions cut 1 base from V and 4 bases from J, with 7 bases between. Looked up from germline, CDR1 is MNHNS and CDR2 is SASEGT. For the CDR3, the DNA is TGTGCCAGCAGTGAAGTGCGGCGAGAGACCCAGTACTTC. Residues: CASSEVRRETQYF.

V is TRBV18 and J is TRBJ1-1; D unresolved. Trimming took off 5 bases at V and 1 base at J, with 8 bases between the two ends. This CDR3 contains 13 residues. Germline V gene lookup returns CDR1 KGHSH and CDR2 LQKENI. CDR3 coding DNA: TGTGCCAGCTCAGCACAAACGAACACTGAAGCTTTCTTT. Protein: CASSAQTNTEAFF.

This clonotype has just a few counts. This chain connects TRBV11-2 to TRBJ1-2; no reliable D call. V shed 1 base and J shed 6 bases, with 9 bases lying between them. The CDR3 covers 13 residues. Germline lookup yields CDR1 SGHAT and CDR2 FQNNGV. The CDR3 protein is CASSLAGRNGYTF. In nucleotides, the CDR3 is TGTGCCAGCAGCTTAGCTGGGAGAAATGGCTACACCTTC.

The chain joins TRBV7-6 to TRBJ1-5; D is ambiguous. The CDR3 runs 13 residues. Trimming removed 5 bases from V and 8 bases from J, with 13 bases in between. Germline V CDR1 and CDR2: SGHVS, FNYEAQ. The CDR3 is CASSLSHLEPQHF. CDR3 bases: TGTGCCAGCAGCCTTTCCCATTTAGAGCCCCAGCATTTT.

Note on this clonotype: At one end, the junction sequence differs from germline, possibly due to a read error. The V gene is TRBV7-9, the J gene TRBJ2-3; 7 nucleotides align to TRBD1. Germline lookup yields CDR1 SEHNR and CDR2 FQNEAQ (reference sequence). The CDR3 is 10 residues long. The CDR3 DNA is TGCTGTACGGAGGACAGGACGCAGTATTTT. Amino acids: CCTEDRTQYF.

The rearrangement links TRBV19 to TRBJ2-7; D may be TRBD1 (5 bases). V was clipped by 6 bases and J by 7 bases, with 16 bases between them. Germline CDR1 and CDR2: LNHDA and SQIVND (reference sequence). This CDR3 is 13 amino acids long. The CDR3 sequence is CASRTGQIGEQYF. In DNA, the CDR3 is TGTGCCAGTAGGACTGGACAAATCGGAGAGCAGTACTTC.

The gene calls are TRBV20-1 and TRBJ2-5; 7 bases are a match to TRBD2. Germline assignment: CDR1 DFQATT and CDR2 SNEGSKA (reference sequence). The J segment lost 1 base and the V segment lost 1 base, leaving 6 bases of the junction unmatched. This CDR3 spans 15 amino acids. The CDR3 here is CSARVASGIQETQYF. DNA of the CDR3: TGCAGTGCTAGAGTGGCTAGCGGAATCCAAGAGACCCAGTACTTC.

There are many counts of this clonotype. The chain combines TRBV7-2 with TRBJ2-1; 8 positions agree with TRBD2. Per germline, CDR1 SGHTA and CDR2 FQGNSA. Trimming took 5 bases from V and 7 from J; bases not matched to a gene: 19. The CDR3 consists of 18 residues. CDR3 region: CASSPFPGGAGVGNEQFF. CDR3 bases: TGTGCCAGCAGCCCCTTCCCGGGGGGGGCGGGAGTGGGAAATGAGCAGTTCTTC.

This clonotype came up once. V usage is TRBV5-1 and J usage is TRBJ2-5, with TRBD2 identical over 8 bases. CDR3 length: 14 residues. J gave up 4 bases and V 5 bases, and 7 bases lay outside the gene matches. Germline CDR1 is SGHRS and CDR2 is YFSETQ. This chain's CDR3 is CASRERGGPETQYF. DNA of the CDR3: TGCGCCAGCAGGGAACGGGGGGGCCCAGAGACCCAGTACTTC.

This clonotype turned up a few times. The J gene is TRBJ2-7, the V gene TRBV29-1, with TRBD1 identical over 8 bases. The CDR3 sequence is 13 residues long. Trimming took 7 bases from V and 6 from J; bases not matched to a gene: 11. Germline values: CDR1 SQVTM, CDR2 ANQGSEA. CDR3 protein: CSAEGTGSAEQYF. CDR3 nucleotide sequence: TGCAGCGCCGAGGGGACAGGTTCCGCCGAGCAGTACTTC.

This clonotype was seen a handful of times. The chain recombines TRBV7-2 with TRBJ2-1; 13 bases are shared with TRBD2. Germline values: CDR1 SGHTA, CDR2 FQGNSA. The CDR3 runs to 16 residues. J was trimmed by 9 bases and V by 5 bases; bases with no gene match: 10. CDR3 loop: CASSLDGTSGIGEQFF. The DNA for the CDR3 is TGTGCCAGCAGCCTAGACGGGACTAGCGGGATCGGTGAGCAGTTCTTC.

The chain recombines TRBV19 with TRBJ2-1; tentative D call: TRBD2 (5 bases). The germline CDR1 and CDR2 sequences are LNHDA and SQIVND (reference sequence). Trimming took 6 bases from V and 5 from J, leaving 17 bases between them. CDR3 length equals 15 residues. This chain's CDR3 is CASSRAWGADNEQFF. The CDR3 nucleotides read TGTGCCAGTAGCCGCGCCTGGGGAGCAGACAATGAGCAGTTCTTC. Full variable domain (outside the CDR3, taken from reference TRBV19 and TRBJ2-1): DGGITQSPKYLFRKEGQNVTLSCEQNLNHDAMYWYRQDPGQGLRLIYYSQIVNDFQKGDIAEGYSVSREKKESFPLTVTSAQKNPTAFYLCASSRAWGADNEQFFGPGTRLTVL.

The CDR3 nucleotides are TGTGCCAGCAGCGTAGGGTCCGACTTTTTACTAGCCAAAAACATTCAGTACTTC. Protein product: CASSVGSDFLLAKNIQYF. The chain couples TRBV7-9 to TRBJ2-4; D is uncertain. The length of the CDR3 is 18 residues. Trimming pared 5 bases from V and 0 bases from J, leaving 20 bases between. Germline CDR1 SEHNR, CDR2 FQNEAQ (reference sequence).

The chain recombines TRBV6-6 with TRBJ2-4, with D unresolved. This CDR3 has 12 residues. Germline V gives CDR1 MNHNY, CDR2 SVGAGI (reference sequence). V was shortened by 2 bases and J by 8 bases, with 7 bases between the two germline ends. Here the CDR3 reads CASSYPRHIQYF. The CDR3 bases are TGTGCCAGCAGTTACCCGAGGCACATTCAGTACTTC.

The CDR3 DNA reads TGTGCCAGCAGCCAAGACCCGGCTCTGGGCTATGGCTACACCTTC. Translating gives CASSQDPALGYGYTF. The chain uses TRBV4-2 and TRBJ1-2; D is unclear. The germline V gene encodes CDR1 LGHNA and CDR2 YNFKEQ. CDR3 size: 15 residues. The germline V and J ends were trimmed by 0 bases and 4 bases, with 12 bases remaining between them.

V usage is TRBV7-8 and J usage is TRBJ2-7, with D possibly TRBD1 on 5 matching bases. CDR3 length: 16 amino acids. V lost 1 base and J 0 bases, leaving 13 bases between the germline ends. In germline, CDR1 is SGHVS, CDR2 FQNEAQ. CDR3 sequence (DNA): TGTGCCAGCAGCTTAGGCAGGGATCGCCTCTCCTACGAGCAGTACTTC. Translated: CASSLGRDRLSYEQYF.

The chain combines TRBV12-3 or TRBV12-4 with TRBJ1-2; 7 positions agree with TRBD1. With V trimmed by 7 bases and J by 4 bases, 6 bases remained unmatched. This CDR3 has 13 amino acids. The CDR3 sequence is CASKTDRAYGYTF. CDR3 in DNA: TGTGCCAGCAAAACCGACAGGGCCTATGGCTACACCTTC.